This T cell receptor (beta chain) was captured in a study of cytomegalovirus exposure and HLA in healthy donors. General observations from the study: According to the study, 160 or so TCR beta chains were cytomegalovirus-associated.

PCR employed 60 Vbeta and 13 Jbeta primers. Some clones are missing from TCRdb's copy, which holds only in-frame ones; the method was immunoSEQ multiplex PCR. The sample data list 45,000 to 55,000 clones. This CDR3 region has 13 residues. Germline CDR1 LNHNV, CDR2 YYDKDF (reference sequence). Trimming removed 5 bases from V and 8 bases from J, with 15 bases in between. About this clone: As yet, its antigen is unknown.

The sequenced material came from PBMCs. J is TRBJ1-2 and V is TRBV15; a possible D gene is TRBD1 (6 bases). This clonotype was obtained from a woman in her 50s in good health and CMV-seropositive. The CDR3 nucleotides read TGTGCCACCAGCGGCGACAGGTTCGGAGGCTACACCTTC. As protein: CATSGDRFGGYTF.